This T cell receptor beta chain was retrieved from a study of early T cells in non-severe SARS-CoV-2 infection (dated by TCRdb to about 2021). Concerning the study at large: Bulk RNA from unsorted whole blood was used for TCR sequencing, so alpha and beta chains could not be paired. What the work shows at the level of the full study, not this receptor alone: Matching against VDJdb was skewed toward anti-spike CD8 responses, likely underestimated virus-specific expansions, and missed private and CD4 specificities.

Reading the germline V gene gives CDR1 SQVTM and CDR2 ANQGSEA. V loses 4 bases of germline sequence and J loses 8 bases, and the interval between the two ends is 7 bases. The CDR3, from cysteine to phenylalanine, totals 10 residues. The entry retains the CDR3 DNA only, 30 bases that are in frame from base 1. Concerning this clonotype itself: This clone's antigen is unknown. No much larger clonotype is one base removed from it; base qualities were not supplied.

Set within a cohort of healthcare workers in London, UK, this nested case-control study involved weekly PCR testing of nasopharyngeal swabs along with blood sampling. Healthcare workers were recruited between 23 and 31 March 2020, during the week of the UK lockdown, and were followed weekly for up to roughly 16 weeks. Library preparation was by 5' RACE. Sequencing was carried out with a NextSeq 500. Unique molecular identifiers were attached to individual cDNA molecules in the TCR library protocol so that sequencing error and PCR bias could be corrected. TCR alpha and beta chains were both sequenced, and the abundances of alpha and beta sequences in each sample were closely correlated with each other. The authors' analysis ran thus. Decombinator V4 was used to perform V gene, J gene and CDR3 annotation of TCR sequences. Expanded TCRs were defined as changing significantly between any two time points under a Poisson model with p below 0.0001. TCR abundances were normalised to the total number of TCRs sequenced in each sample and reported as counts per million. TRAV1-2 paired with TRAJ12, TRAJ20 or TRAJ33 defined MAIT TCRs, while TRAV10 paired with TRAJ18 defined iNKT TCRs. VDJdb, accessed 1 November 2021, was searched for CMV, EBV and SARS-CoV-2 annotated TCRs, excluding TCRs annotated for multiple antigens. TCRdb handled the public reads itself, with Q25 trimming in fastp and clone calling in MiXCR, and kept productive beta chains. Every CDR3 protein is listed once, alongside the most common genes and DNA of its rows. TCRdb assigned the V and J calls; the authors' analysis was not used. This sample holds 20,000 to 25,000 distinct CDR3 sequences; approximately 4.5% were observed only once. Of the sample, 15% to 19% is held by the ten largest clones.

The sequence was obtained from an adult who was a healthcare worker with PCR-confirmed SARS-CoV-2 infection or an uninfected control (not recorded which). Input material: whole blood. The rearrangement combines TRBV29-1 with TRBJ2-3, with the D gene not clear enough to name. The CDR3 is CSVVKVTQYF. The bases read TGCAGCGTTGTGAAAGTTACGCAGTATTTT.